This T cell receptor (beta chain) was retrieved from a study of T cells in Graves' hyperthyroidism and ophthalmopathy. The CDR3 regions of TCR beta were amplified from RNA transcripts. A set of HTBI primers served as the primers for a first-round RT-PCR of the TCR CDR3. TCRdb ran MiXCR on the multiplex PCR reads and lists one entry per CDR3 protein. Found here are about 600,000 distinct CDR3 sequences, about a sixth of them singletons; the top ten hold 2.5% to 4%. CDR3 length: 13 amino acids. V was pared by 3 bases and J by 5 bases, with 4 bases of the junction left unmatched. Germline values: CDR1 SGHDT, CDR2 YYEEEE.

This chain joins TRBV5-6 and TRBJ2-5; 7 bases line up with TRBD1. Material for sequencing was blood. This receptor was obtained from a woman between 40 and 55 years old with Graves' ophthalmopathy. For the CDR3, the DNA is TGTGCCAGCAGCTCGGGACAGAAGGAGACCCAGTACTTC. Protein: CASSSGQKETQYF. Variable domain in full (rest from reference TRBV5-6 and TRBJ2-5): DAGVTQSPTHLIKTRGQQVTLRCSPKSGHDTVSWYQQALGQGPQFIFQYYEEEERQRGNFPDRFSGHQFPNYSSELNVNALLLGDSALYLCASSSGQKETQYFGPGTRLLVL.